This TCR beta chain is from a study of T-cell reconstitution after alpha-beta-depleted transplantation in children. Unique molecular identifiers tagged the TCRbeta library. TCRdb reprocessed the PCR reads with MiXCR, giving one entry per CDR3 protein. The top ten hold 12% to 15% of the sample, which has 500,000 or so distinct CDR3 sequences, 9.5% to 12% seen once. V shed 4 bases and J shed 4 bases, with 10 bases lying between them. The CDR3 loop spans 13 amino acids. Germline V gene data show CDR1 as SGHRS and CDR2 as YFSETQ. Overall study findings and caveats: After transplant, at about two months, alpha-beta T cells were reportedly derived from several hundred expanded graft clones.

About this clonotype: Antigen unknown.

Sequenced here: PBMCs, mostly from graft donor cells, sampled 180 days after TCRalphabeta/CD19-depleted stem cell transplant. The sequence was obtained from a female patient between 2 and 15 years old who had a stem cell transplant for aplastic anemia, so the T cells may come from the graft donor. The V gene is TRBV5-1, the J gene TRBJ2-3; D is undetermined. In nucleotides, the CDR3 is TGCGCCAGCAGCCAAGGACGGGCAGATACGCAGTATTTT. Translation gives CASSQGRADTQYF.